This is a list of T cell receptor beta chains from one sample in a study of CD8+ T cells in alopecia areata. Only in-frame clones appear in the TCRdb table, and some are missing; sequencing was by immunoSEQ multiplex PCR. In the table there are about 120,000 clones, 58% of which are singletons. Sequenced here: CD8+ T cells sorted from blood, sampled at week 4, from a patient treated with tofacitinib. The receptors come from a human donor with alopecia areata. Each CDR3 is given without its conserved first and last residue.

j_gene,v_gene,CDR3aa
TRBJ2-7,TRBV5-6,ASSLRSSYEQY
TRBJ1-5,TRBV30,ASQGGTGEAGGNQPQH
TRBJ1-5,TRBV6-5,ASSPSGGQPQH
TRBJ2-6,TRBV29-1,SVEAANTGANVLT
TRBJ2-7,TRBV25-1,ASALWPEQY
TRBJ2-1,TRBV7-9,ARQGPYYNEQF
TRBJ2-5,TRBV5-6,ASSLDFGETQY
TRBJ2-5,TRBV29-1,SVEGRGSY
TRBJ2-3,TRBV18,ASSPETNSDTQY
TRBJ2-1,TRBV7-2,ASSLDFTGSYFYNEQF
TRBJ2-7,TRBV11-2,ASSLGLALYEQY
TRBJ2-3,TRBV11-2,ATQGGTDTQY
TRBJ1-6,TRBV9,ASSGLDSPLH
TRBJ2-7,TRBV7-9,ASSLALGPTGEQY
TRBJ2-3,TRBV29-1,SVEDWPSGGEEWLTDTQY
TRBJ1-1,TRBV30,ASYPGQGVADTEAF
TRBJ1-2,TRBV29-1,SVVYRGGYT